The 3 T cell receptor beta chains below come from one sample, sequenced in a study of a mutant IDH1 vaccine in newly diagnosed glioma. No antigen has been identified for these receptors. This sample's time point: week 11, during vaccination. Every vaccination contained 300 ug of the mutant IDH1 20-mer peptide and was paired with topical imiquimod. Using immunoSEQ multiplex PCR, the repertoire was profiled, and TCRdb retains in-frame clones only, with some absent. The sample includes 100,000 to 150,000 clones, over 75% seen only once; the top ten take approximately 5%. The specimen was PBMCs, collected from a glioma patient whose treatment included an IDH1 peptide vaccine. Receptor source: a man in his forties with glioma.

The gene calls are TRBV4-3 and TRBJ2-5; 12 bases agree with TRBD1. The CDR3 consists of 15 residues. Per the germline V gene, CDR1 is LGHNA and CDR2 is YSLEER. The junction had 4 bases not matched to a gene; V was cut back by 4 bases and J by 4 bases. CDR3 DNA: TGCGCCAGCAGCCTGGGACAGGGGGCAGGAGAGACCCAGTACTTC. This codes for CASSLGQGAGETQYF.

The CDR3 is CATSRGGRAGRPERSQPQHF. Here the CDR3 DNA reads TGTGCCACCAGCAGAGGTGGAAGGGCAGGCCGCCCGGAAAGGAGTCAGCCCCAGCATTTT. The chain recombines TRBV15 with TRBJ1-5; no clear D gene. Germline V lookup: CDR1 LNHNV, CDR2 YYDKDF (reference sequence). Trimming shortened V by 1 base and J by 6 bases, and 28 bases separated the two germline ends. The CDR3 loop spans 20 amino acids.

The V call is TRBV19, the J call TRBJ1-2, with D possibly matching TRBD1 (6 bases). V lost 4 bases, J lost 4 bases, and 13 bases lay in between. There are 14 residues in the CDR3. Per germline, CDR1 LNHDA and CDR2 SQIVND (reference sequence). This chain's CDR3 is CASSTGQTGYGYTF. The CDR3 nucleotides read TGTGCCAGTAGTACTGGACAGACCGGCTATGGCTACACCTTC.